This TCR beta chain came from a study of cytomegalovirus exposure and HLA in healthy donors. Findings of the study overall: The study listed roughly 160 cytomegalovirus-associated TCR beta chains. Both high specificity and high sensitivity reportedly marked the classifier's diagnosis of cytomegalovirus status.

This clone appeared a few times. Its cognate antigen is unknown. When sampled, the donors appeared nominally healthy, though they likely had unrecorded immune exposures. Trimming took off 1 base at V and 4 bases at J, with 10 bases between the two ends. The CDR3 loop spans 14 amino acids. Germline V gene data show CDR1 as SNHLY and CDR2 as FYNNEI. The PCR was carried out with 60 Vbeta primers and 13 Jbeta primers. Produced via immunoSEQ multiplex PCR; TCRdb's table is partial and in-frame only. The sample carries over 150,000 clones, roughly four fifths recorded once. The receptor's source is a woman between 45 and 65 years old in good health and CMV-seronegative. This rearrangement joins TRBV2 to TRBJ1-1, with D uncertain. The sample taken for sequencing was PBMCs. DNA of the CDR3: TGTGCCAGCAGTGAAGAGGGTCGGGGCACTGAAGCTTTCTTT. It yields the protein CASSEEGRGTEAFF.